Listed here are 28 T cell receptor beta chains from one sample, sequenced in a study of shared clonotypes between healthy human individuals (dated by TCRdb to 2019 to 2021). The library was obtained by the immunoSEQ multiplex PCR assay. TCRdb took this table from immuneACCESS and kept in-frame rearrangements with V and J called. Such tables lack part of the clones; where checked against another copy, unresolved V genes explain under half of the gap, and the rest is unexplained. This sample has approximately 470,000 clones in its table, and more than 65% of those were observed once. Together, the top ten hold roughly 12% of the sample. The specimen was PBMCs. These receptors all come from a woman in her thirties or forties in good health. Some clones in this sample may be carry-over from other donors' samples.

V is TRBV5-4 and J is TRBJ2-2; TRBD2 aligns across 15 bases. This CDR3 comprises 16 residues. CDR1 and CDR2 from the germline V gene are SGHNT and YYREEE (reference sequence). The V and J ends lost 3 bases and 5 bases, in that order; junction bases with no gene match: 2. CDR3 amino acids: CASSSGLAGGTGELFF. The DNA of the CDR3 is TGTGCCAGCAGCTCAGGACTAGCGGGAGGGACCGGGGAGCTGTTTTTT.

The chain employs TRBV18 and TRBJ1-2; D is undetermined. The CDR3 runs 14 residues. Trimming pared 4 bases from V and 4 bases from J, leaving 13 bases between. Germline CDR1 KGHSH, CDR2 LQKENI. CDR3 nucleotide sequence: TGTGCCAGCTCACAAACGCCACGGGGCTATGGCTACACCTTC. Residues: CASSQTPRGYGYTF.

V is TRBV25-1 and J is TRBJ2-7, with 8 bases identical to TRBD1. Germline trimming cut 6 bases from V and 1 base from J; bases unmatched to any gene: 8. Germline V gene sequence: CDR1 MGHDK, CDR2 SYGVNS. The CDR3 spans 15 residues. CDR3 in amino acids: CASRAGGGNSYEQYF. Written as DNA, the CDR3 is TGTGCCAGCAGGGCAGGGGGCGGGAATTCCTACGAGCAGTACTTC.

The V and J genes are TRBV6-1 and TRBJ2-3, with 13 bases that match TRBD2. The germline gives CDR1 MNHNS, CDR2 SASEGT. The trim removed 5 bases at V and 7 bases at J, leaving 3 bases unmatched. This CDR3 region has 14 residues. CDR3 protein: CASSPGLAGYTQYF. For the CDR3, the DNA is TGTGCCAGCAGTCCGGGACTAGCGGGATATACGCAGTATTTT.

Turning to this clone: A far larger clone is one base from this, pointing to a likely read error. V and J are TRBV27 and TRBJ2-6; possibly TRBD1 for D (6 bases). This CDR3 is built from 14 residues. Germline CDR1 MNHEY, CDR2 SMNVEV (reference sequence). The CDR3 DNA is TGTGCCAGCACGACGCGTGCAGGGGCCAACATCCTGACTTTC. The encoded protein is CASTTRAGANILTF. The variable domain in full, with the rest retrieved from reference TRBV27 and TRBJ2-6, is EAQVTQNPRYLITVTGKKLTVTCSQNMNHEYMSWYRQDPGLGLRQIYYSMNVEVTDKGDVPEGYKVSRKEKRNFPLILESPSPNQTSLYFCASTTRAGANILTFGAGSRLTVL.

With regard to this clone: This likely reflects a read error, since a far larger clone is one base away. Other DNA sequences from this sample encode an identical CDR3 as well. The genes are TRBV30 and TRBJ1-1; 7 nucleotides match TRBD1. The germline V gene encodes CDR1 GTSNPN and CDR2 SVGIG (reference sequence). There are 13 residues in the CDR3. The CDR3 DNA sequence: TGCGCCTGGAGCGACAGGGCCTACACTGAAGCTTTCTTT. It encodes CAWSDRAYTEAFF.

This clone showed up just once. V is TRBV10-3 and J is TRBJ2-7, with TRBD2 matching 9 bases. V dropped 0 bases and J dropped 2; count of bases not matched to a gene: 8. CDR1 is ENHRY and CDR2 is SYGVKD in the germline V gene. This CDR3 comprises 17 residues. As DNA, the CDR3 is TGTGCCATCAGTGAGTCGGGGGGAGCGGGAGGTACCTACGAGCAGTACTTC. Amino acid sequence: CAISESGGAGGTYEQYF.

This sequence joins TRBV5-5 and TRBJ1-1, with D hard to call. CDR1 and CDR2 (germline): SGHKS, YYEKEE (reference sequence). The length of the CDR3 is 14 residues. Trimming took 0 bases from V and 0 from J, leaving 6 bases between them. The CDR3 is CASSLEDLNTEAFF. As DNA, the CDR3 is TGTGCCAGCAGCTTGGAGGACTTGAACACTGAAGCTTTCTTT.

The chain joins TRBV29-1 to TRBJ2-7; D may be TRBD2 (5 bases). The V gene's germline CDR1 is SQVTM and CDR2 ANQGSEA. V was clipped by 6 bases and J by 2 bases, with 14 bases between them. The CDR3 covers 13 residues. As DNA, the CDR3 is TGCAGCGTATGGACTGCCTCCCCCTACGAGCAGTACTTC. Amino acid sequence: CSVWTASPYEQYF.

As to this clone: The sample holds other DNA sequences that translate to the same CDR3. The V gene is TRBV5-4, the J gene TRBJ1-1, with D uncertain. The CDR3 covers 13 residues. Trimming took off 2 bases at V and 1 base at J, with 6 bases between the two ends. The germline gives CDR1 SGHNT, CDR2 YYREEE (reference sequence). CDR3 bases: TGTGCCAGCAGCTTTGGGAGGAACACTGAAGCTTTCTTT. As protein: CASSFGRNTEAFF.

With respect to this clone: The sample contains more than one DNA sequence encoding this CDR3. CDR3 residues: CASSPGLSYEQYF. The DNA for the CDR3 is TGTGCCAGCAGCCCAGGCCTATCCTACGAGCAGTACTTC. J is TRBJ2-7 and V is TRBV9; no reliable D call. CDR1 and CDR2 (germline): SGDLS, YYNGEE. Trimming stripped 4 bases from V and 1 base from J, with 9 bases between. This CDR3 has 13 amino acids.

Only one count was recorded for this clone. This rearrangement joins TRBV5-1 to TRBJ1-4; 7 nucleotides line up with TRBD1. The CDR3 length is 17 residues. The V and J ends lost 2 bases and 4 bases, in that order; junction bases with no gene match: 11. CDR1 is SGHRS and CDR2 is YFSETQ in the germline V gene. CDR3 DNA sequence: TGCGCCAGCAGCTTCCCAACCCTTGGACAGGTTAATGAAAAACTGTTTTTT. Translation: CASSFPTLGQVNEKLFF.

This chain connects TRBV6-1 to TRBJ2-5, with TRBD2 matching over 7 bases. V shed 1 base, J shed 5 bases, and the junction held 10 bases outside the gene matches. Germline CDR1 is MNHNS and CDR2 is SASEGT. The CDR3 sequence is 16 residues long. The CDR3 nucleotides read TGTGCCAGCAGTGAAGTCGGGGGAGGGCCGGATGAGACCCAGTACTTC. The encoded protein is CASSEVGGGPDETQYF.

With respect to this clone: A far more abundant clone sits one base away, making this likely a read error. The J gene is TRBJ2-7, the V gene TRBV28; the match to TRBD2 covers 11 bases. Germline V gene data show CDR1 as MDHEN and CDR2 as SYDVKM. The CDR3 covers 13 residues. The CDR3 reads CAVSSGRSYEQYF. The CDR3 nucleotides read TGTGCTGTGTCTAGCGGGAGGTCATACGAGCAGTACTTC.

As to this clone: A far larger clone is just one base off, so this is likely a read error. V gene TRBV27 combines with J gene TRBJ2-7, with TRBD1 matching 8 bases. The CDR3 sequence is 15 residues long. Germline V lookup: CDR1 MNHEY, CDR2 SMNVEV (reference sequence). V lost 7 bases, J lost 11 bases, and 19 bases stayed unmatched. The CDR3 nucleotides are TGTGCCAGCATCCTCCGACAGGGGCCTCGTTGGGAGAAGTACTTC. Encoded protein: CASILRQGPRWEKYF.

A note on this clone: This likely traces to a read error, being one base from a far larger clone. Within the sample, other DNA sequences also encode this same CDR3. This chain links TRBV9 with TRBJ2-2; 11 bases are shared with TRBD2. The CDR3 is 18 residues long. The junction had 6 bases not matched to a gene; V was cut back by 0 bases and J by 2 bases. Germline values: CDR1 SGDLS, CDR2 YYNGEE. This chain's CDR3 is CASSVAIGLAGNTGELFF. The CDR3 DNA sequence: TGTGCCAGCAGCGTAGCTATCGGACTAGCGGGTAACACCGGGGAGCTGTTTTTT. The variable domain in full, with the rest retrieved from reference TRBV9 and TRBJ2-2, is DSGVTQTPKHLITATGQRVTLRCSPRSGDLSVYWYQQSLDQGLQFLIQYYNGEERAKGNILERFSAQQFPDLHSELNLSSLELGDSALYFCASSVAIGLAGNTGELFFGEGSRLTVL.

This chain links TRBV5-1 with TRBJ1-1; D unclear. Per the germline V gene, CDR1 is SGHRS and CDR2 is YFSETQ. V dropped 5 bases and J dropped 0 bases, with 11 bases sitting between them. The CDR3 is made up of 14 amino acids. The CDR3 reads CASSTDGMNTEAFF. DNA for the CDR3: TGCGCCAGCAGTACGGACGGTATGAACACTGAAGCTTTCTTT.

This clone was counted a few times. V and J are TRBV6-1 and TRBJ2-1, with 8 bases matching TRBD2. This CDR3 has 13 amino acids. V lost 1 base to trimming and J lost 10 bases; unmatched junction nucleotides: 3. CDR1 is MNHNS, CDR2 SASEGT, per germline. CDR3 loop: CASSEGTSSEQFF. CDR3 coding DNA: TGTGCCAGCAGTGAAGGGACTAGCAGCGAGCAGTTCTTC.

Ten or more counts support this clone. The rearrangement joins TRBV4-1 to TRBJ2-7; tentative D call: TRBD2 (6 bases). This CDR3 has 14 amino acids. Germline V CDR1 and CDR2: MGHRA, YSYEKL. The germline V and J ends were trimmed by 2 bases and 2 bases, with 10 bases remaining between them. DNA of the CDR3: TGCGCCAGCAGCCAATTTGCGGGGCCCTACGAGCAGTACTTC. Protein product: CASSQFAGPYEQYF.

This clone was seen only a few times. The rearrangement joins TRBV7-9 to TRBJ1-1, with D perhaps matching TRBD1 (6 bases). Trimming cost V 5 bases and J 1 base, with 17 bases left between them. The germline V gene has CDR1 SEHNR and CDR2 FQNEAQ (reference sequence). The CDR3 is 16 amino acids. This CDR3 reads CASSRGRKGQNTEAFF. The CDR3 DNA is TGTGCCAGCAGCCGGGGGAGAAAGGGACAGAACACTGAAGCTTTCTTT.

This clone was seen once. The CDR3 region is CASRTTNTEAFF. The CDR3 bases are TGTGCCAGCAGAACTACGAACACTGAAGCTTTCTTT. The chain has TRBV6-5 and TRBJ1-1, with unresolved D. This CDR3 contains 12 residues. Trimming shortened V by 6 bases and J by 1 base, and 6 bases separated the two germline ends. Germline CDR1 MNHEY, CDR2 SVGAGI.

This rearrangement joins TRBV4-2 to TRBJ2-7, with a weak D call TRBD2 (5 bases). Germline V gives CDR1 LGHNA, CDR2 YNFKEQ. The CDR3 is 15 residues long. Trimming stripped 5 bases from V and 0 bases from J, with 14 bases between. CDR3 in DNA: TGTGCCAGCAGCTCAGGAACAGCGGCCTCCTACGAGCAGTACTTC. Residues: CASSSGTAASYEQYF.

J is TRBJ2-1 and V is TRBV4-3; 8 nucleotides match TRBD2. Trimming removed 3 bases from V and 15 bases from J; junction bases left unmatched: 10. Germline CDR1 is LGHNA and CDR2 is YSLEER. The CDR3 length is 13 residues. This CDR3 reads CASSQRPGLETFF. In DNA form, the CDR3 reads TGCGCCAGCAGCCAGAGACCGGGACTAGAAACGTTCTTC.

This chain joins TRBV5-8 and TRBJ1-2, with D possibly TRBD1 on 5 matching bases. The CDR3 contains 17 residues. The V gene lost 4 bases and the J gene lost 1 base, with 20 bases spanning the gap. CDR1 and CDR2 from the germline V gene are SGHTS and YDEGEE. CDR3 coding DNA: TGTGCCAGCAGCATCGGACACTTGAATCGTGGTAACTATGGCTACACCTTC. Residues: CASSIGHLNRGNYGYTF.

CDR3 region: CASSLSGGDQPQHF. CDR3 nucleotides: TGCGCCAGCAGCCTGAGTGGGGGAGATCAGCCCCAGCATTTT. The rearrangement links TRBV5-1 to TRBJ1-5; perhaps TRBD1 as D (5 bases). Germline CDR1 SGHRS, CDR2 YFSETQ. The CDR3 contains 14 residues. V lost 4 bases and J lost 5, with 13 bases in between.

For this clone: A far larger clone is only one base removed, so a read error is likely. The genes are TRBV27 and TRBJ2-6; a weak D match, TRBD1 (6 bases). CDR1 is MNHEY, CDR2 SMNVEV, per germline (reference sequence). The CDR3 consists of 14 residues. The CDR3, as DNA: TGTGCCAGCACGACGCGTGCAGGGGCCAACGTCCCGACTTTC. Amino acids: CASTTRAGANVPTF.

This clone was seen only once. This probably arose from a read error, given a far larger clone one base away. The chain is built from TRBV11-2 and TRBJ2-2; tentatively, D is TRBD2 (5 bases). Looked up from germline, CDR1 is SGHAT and CDR2 is FQNNGV. The CDR3 has 14 amino acids. CDR3 in DNA: TGTGCCAGCAGCCCTAGGGCGTACACCGGGGAGCCGTTTTTT. It yields the protein CASSPRAYTGEPFF.

The CDR3: CASSQEGQGNYGYTF. The CDR3 DNA follows: TGCGCCAGCAGCCAAGAGGGACAGGGGAACTATGGCTACACCTTC. The chain links TRBV4-1 to TRBJ1-2; 10 bases line up with TRBD1. The CDR3 has 15 amino acids. After removal of 0 bases from V and 2 bases from J, the junction contained 0 bases not matched to a gene. CDR1 MGHRA and CDR2 YSYEKL come from the germline V gene.